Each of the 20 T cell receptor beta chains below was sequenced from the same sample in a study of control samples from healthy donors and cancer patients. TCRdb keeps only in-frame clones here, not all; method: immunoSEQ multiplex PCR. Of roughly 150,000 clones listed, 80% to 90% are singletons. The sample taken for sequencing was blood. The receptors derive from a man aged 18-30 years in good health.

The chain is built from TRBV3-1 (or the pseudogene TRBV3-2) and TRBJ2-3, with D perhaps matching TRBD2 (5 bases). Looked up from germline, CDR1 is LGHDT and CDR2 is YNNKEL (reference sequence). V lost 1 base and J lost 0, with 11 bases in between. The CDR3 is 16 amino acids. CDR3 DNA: TGTGCCAGCAGCCAAGTTGCCGGGGATAGCACAGATACGCAGTATTTT. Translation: CASSQVAGDSTDTQYF.

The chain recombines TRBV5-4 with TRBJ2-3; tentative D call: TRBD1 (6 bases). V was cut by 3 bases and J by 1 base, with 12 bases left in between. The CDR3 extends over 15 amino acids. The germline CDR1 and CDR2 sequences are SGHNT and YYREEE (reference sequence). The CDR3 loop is CASSSNRVGTDTQYF. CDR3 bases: TGTGCCAGCAGCTCGAACAGGGTAGGCACAGATACGCAGTATTTT.

CDR3 in amino acids: CASSLVQNYGYTF. CDR3 in DNA: TGTGCCAGCAGCTTGGTACAGAACTATGGCTACACCTTC. This chain joins TRBV5-8 and TRBJ1-2, with D uncertain. This CDR3 region has 13 residues. The ends were cut back, 0 bases at V and 2 bases at J, with 5 bases in the middle. Germline V gives CDR1 SGHTS, CDR2 YDEGEE.

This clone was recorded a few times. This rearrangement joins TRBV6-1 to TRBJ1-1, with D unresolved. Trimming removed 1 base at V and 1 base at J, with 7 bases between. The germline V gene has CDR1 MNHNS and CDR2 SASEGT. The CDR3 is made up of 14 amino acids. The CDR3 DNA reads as TGTGCCAGCAGTGAAGGGAGGCCGAACACTGAAGCTTTCTTT. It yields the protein CASSEGRPNTEAFF.

The CDR3 here is CASGRDREETQYF. The CDR3 coding sequence is TGTGCTAGCGGCCGGGACAGGGAAGAGACCCAGTACTTC. The chain couples TRBV7-7 to TRBJ2-5; 9 nucleotides match TRBD1. The CDR3 is made up of 13 amino acids. Germline V gene sequence: CDR1 SSHAT, CDR2 FNYEAQ (reference sequence). The whole variable domain, filled in from reference TRBV7-7 and TRBJ2-5, reads GAGVSQSPRYKVTKRGQDVTLRCDPISSHATLYWYQQALGQGPEFLTYFNYEAQPDKSGLPSDRFSAERPEGSISTLTIQRTEQRDSAMYRCASGRDREETQYFGPGTRLLVL.

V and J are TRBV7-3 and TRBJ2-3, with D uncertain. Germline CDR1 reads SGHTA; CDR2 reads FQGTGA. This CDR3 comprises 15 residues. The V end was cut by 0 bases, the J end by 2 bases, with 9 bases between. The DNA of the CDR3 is TGTGCCAGCAGCTTAACGGGTGGACCCACAGATACGCAGTATTTT. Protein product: CASSLTGGPTDTQYF.

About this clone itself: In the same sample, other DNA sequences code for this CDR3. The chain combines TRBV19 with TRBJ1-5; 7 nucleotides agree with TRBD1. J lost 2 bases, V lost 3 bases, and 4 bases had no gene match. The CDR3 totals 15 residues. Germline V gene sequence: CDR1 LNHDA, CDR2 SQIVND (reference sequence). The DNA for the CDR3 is TGTGCCAGTAGTATGACAGGGTTGGGCAATCAGCCCCAGCATTTT. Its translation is CASSMTGLGNQPQHF.

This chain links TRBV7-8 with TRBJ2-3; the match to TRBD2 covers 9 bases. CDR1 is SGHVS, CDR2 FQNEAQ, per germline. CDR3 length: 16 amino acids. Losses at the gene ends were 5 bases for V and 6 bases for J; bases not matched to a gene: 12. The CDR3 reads CASSPSGTSLMDTQYF. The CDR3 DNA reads TGTGCCAGCAGCCCAAGCGGGACTAGCCTAATGGATACGCAGTATTTT.

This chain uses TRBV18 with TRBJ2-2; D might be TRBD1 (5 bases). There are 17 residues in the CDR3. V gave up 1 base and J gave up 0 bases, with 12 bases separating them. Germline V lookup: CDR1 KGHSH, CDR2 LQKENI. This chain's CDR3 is CASSPLKWGSNTGELFF. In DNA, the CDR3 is TGTGCCAGCTCACCACTAAAGTGGGGCTCGAACACCGGGGAGCTGTTTTTT.

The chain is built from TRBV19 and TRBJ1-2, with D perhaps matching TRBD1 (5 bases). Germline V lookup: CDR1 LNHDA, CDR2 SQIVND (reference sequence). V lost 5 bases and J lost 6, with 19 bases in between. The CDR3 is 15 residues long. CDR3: CASSPFTAGPNGYTF. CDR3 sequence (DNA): TGTGCCAGTAGTCCTTTTACAGCAGGGCCGAATGGCTACACCTTC.

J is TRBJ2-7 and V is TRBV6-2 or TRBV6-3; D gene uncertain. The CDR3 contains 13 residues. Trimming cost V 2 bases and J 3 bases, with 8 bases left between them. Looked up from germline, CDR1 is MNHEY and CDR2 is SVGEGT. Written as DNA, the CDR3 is TGTGCCAGCAGTTACAGGGCTAACTACGAGCAGTACTTC. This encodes CASSYRANYEQYF.

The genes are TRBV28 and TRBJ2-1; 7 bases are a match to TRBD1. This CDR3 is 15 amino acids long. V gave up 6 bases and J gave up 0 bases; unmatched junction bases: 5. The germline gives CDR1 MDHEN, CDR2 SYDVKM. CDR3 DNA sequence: TGTGCCAGCAGCCAAGGGACAGCCTCCTACAATGAGCAGTTCTTC. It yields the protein CASSQGTASYNEQFF.

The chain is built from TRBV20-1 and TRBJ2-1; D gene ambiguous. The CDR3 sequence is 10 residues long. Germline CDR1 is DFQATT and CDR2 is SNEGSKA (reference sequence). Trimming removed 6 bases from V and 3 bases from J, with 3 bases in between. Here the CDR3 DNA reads TGCAGTGCCTACTACAATGAGCAGTTCTTC. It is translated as CSAYYNEQFF.

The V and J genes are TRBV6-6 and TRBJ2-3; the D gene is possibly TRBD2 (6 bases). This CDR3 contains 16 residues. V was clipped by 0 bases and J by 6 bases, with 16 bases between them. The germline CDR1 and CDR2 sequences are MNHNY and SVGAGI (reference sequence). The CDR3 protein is CASSYSTAGRLDTQYF. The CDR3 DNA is TGTGCCAGCAGTTACTCGACGGCGGGGAGACTCGATACGCAGTATTTT.

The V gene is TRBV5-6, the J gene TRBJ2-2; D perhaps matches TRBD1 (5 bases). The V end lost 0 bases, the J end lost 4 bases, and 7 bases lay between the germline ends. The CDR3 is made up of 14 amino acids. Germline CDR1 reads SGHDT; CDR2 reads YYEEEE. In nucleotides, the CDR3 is TGTGCCAGCAGCTTGGTAGGGGCCACCGGGGAGCTGTTTTTT. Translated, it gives CASSLVGATGELFF.

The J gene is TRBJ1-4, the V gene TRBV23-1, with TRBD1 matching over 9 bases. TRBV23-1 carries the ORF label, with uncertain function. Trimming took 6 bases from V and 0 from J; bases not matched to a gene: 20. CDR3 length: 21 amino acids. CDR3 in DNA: TGCGCCAGCAGAACCCACGTGAAATCCGGGACAGGGCTTGCAACTAATGAAAAACTGTTTTTT. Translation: CASRTHVKSGTGLATNEKLFF.

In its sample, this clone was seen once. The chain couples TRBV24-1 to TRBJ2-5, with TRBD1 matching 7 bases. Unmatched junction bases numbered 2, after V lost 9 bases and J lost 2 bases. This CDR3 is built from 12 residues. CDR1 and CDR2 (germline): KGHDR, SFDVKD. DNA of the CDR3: TGTGCCACCGGGGACAGACAAGAGACCCAGTACTTC. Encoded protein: CATGDRQETQYF.

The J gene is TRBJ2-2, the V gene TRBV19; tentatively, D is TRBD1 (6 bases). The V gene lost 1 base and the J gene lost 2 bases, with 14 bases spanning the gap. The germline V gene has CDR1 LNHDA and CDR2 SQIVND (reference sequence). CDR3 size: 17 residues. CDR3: CASSIGRTVLNTGELFF. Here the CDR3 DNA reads TGTGCCAGTAGTATAGGCAGGACAGTGCTTAACACCGGGGAGCTGTTTTTT.

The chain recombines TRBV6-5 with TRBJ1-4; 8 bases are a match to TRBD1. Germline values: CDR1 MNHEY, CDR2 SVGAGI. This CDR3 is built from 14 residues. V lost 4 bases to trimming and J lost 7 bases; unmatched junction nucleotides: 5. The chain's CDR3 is CASSLDRGLEKLFF. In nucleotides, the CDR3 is TGTGCCAGCAGTTTAGACAGGGGCCTTGAAAAACTGTTTTTT.

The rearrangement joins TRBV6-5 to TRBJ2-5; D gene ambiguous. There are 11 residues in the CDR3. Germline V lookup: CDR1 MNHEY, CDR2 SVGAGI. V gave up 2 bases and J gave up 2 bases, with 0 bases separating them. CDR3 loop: CASSYQETQYF. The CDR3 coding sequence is TGTGCCAGCAGTTACCAAGAGACCCAGTACTTC.